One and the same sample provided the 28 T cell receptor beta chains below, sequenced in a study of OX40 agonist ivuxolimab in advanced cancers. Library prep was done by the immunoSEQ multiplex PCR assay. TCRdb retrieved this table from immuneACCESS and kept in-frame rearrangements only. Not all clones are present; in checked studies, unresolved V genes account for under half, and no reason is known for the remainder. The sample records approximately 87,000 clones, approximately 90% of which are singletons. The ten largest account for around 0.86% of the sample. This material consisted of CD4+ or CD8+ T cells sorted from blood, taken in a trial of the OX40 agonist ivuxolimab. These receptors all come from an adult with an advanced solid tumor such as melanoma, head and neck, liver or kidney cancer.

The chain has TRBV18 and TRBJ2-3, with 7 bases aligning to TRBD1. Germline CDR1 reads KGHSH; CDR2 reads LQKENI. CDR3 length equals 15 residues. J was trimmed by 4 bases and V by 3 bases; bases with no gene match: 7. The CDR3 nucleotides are TGTGCCAGCTCACCTAGAGGGGGCGTACCAGATACGCAGTATTTT. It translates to CASSPRGGVPDTQYF.

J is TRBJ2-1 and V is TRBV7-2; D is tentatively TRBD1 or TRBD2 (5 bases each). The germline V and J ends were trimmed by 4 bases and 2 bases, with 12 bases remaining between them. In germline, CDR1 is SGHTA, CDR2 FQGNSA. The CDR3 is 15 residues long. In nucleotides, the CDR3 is TGTGCCAGCAGCTATTCCGGGACCCCCTACAATGAGCAGTTCTTC. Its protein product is CASSYSGTPYNEQFF. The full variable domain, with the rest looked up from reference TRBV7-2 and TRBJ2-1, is GAGVSQSPSNKVTEKGKDVELRCDPISGHTALYWYRQSLGQGLEFLIYFQGNSAPDKSGLPSDRFSAERTGGSVSTLTIQRTQQEDSAVYLCASSYSGTPYNEQFFGPGTRLTVL.

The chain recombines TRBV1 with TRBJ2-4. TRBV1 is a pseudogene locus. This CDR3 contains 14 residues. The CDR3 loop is CTSSQRLAKNIQYF. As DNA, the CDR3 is TGCACCAGCAGCCAAAGGTTAGCCAAAAACATTCAGTACTTC.

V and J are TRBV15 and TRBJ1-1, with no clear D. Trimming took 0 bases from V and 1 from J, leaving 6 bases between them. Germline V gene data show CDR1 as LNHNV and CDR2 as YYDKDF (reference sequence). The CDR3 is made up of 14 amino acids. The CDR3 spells CATSREAGNTEAFF. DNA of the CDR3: TGTGCCACCAGCAGAGAAGCCGGGAACACTGAAGCTTTCTTT. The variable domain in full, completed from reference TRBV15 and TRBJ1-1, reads DAMVIQNPRYQVTQFGKPVTLSCSQTLNHNVMYWYQQKSSQAPKLLFHYYDKDFNNEADTPDNFQSRRPNTSFCFLDIRSPGLGDTAMYLCATSREAGNTEAFFGQGTRLTVV.

DNA of the CDR3: TGTGCCAGCAGCTTGGACAGGGGAATTGGCGAGCAGTACTTC. It encodes CASSLDRGIGEQYF. The V and J genes are TRBV5-6 and TRBJ2-7, with 7 bases that match TRBD1. V was clipped by 0 bases and J by 6 bases; unmatched bases: 6. Germline CDR1 and CDR2: SGHDT and YYEEEE. The CDR3 runs 14 residues. Full variable domain (outside the CDR3, taken from reference TRBV5-6 and TRBJ2-7): DAGVTQSPTHLIKTRGQQVTLRCSPKSGHDTVSWYQQALGQGPQFIFQYYEEEERQRGNFPDRFSGHQFPNYSSELNVNALLLGDSALYLCASSLDRGIGEQYFGPGTRLTVT.

The CDR3 sequence is CASSSGTSGIDEQYF. CDR3 bases: TGTGCCAGCAGCTCTGGGACTAGCGGGATCGACGAGCAGTACTTC. V usage is TRBV5-4 and J usage is TRBJ2-7, with 13 bases identical to TRBD2. J gave up 5 bases and V 3 bases, and 5 bases lay outside the gene matches. The CDR3 consists of 15 residues. CDR1 and CDR2 (germline): SGHNT, YYREEE (reference sequence).

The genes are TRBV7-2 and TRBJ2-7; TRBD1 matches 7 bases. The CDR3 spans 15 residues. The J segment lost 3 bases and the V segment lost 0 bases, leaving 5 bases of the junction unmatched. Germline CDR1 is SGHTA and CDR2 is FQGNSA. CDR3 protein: CASSLATGFVYEQYF. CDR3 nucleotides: TGTGCCAGCAGCTTAGCGACAGGGTTTGTCTACGAGCAGTACTTC.

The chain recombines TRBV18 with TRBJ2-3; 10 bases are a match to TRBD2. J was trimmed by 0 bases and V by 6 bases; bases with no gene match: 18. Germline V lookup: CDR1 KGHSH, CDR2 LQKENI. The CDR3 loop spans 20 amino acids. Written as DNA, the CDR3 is TGTGCCAGCTCCTCAAAGGTAGGGACTAGCGTCTCGTCTAGCACAGATACGCAGTATTTT. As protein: CASSSKVGTSVSSSTDTQYF.

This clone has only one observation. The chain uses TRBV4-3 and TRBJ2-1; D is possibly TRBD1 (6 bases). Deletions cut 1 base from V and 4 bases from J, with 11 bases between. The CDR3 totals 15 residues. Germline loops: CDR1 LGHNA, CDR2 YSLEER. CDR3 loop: CASSQGLQGYNEQFF. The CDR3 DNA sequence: TGCGCCAGCAGCCAAGGTCTACAGGGTTACAATGAGCAGTTCTTC.

CDR3 sequence reads: CASSLSFGINTGELFF. CDR3 sequence (DNA): TGTGCCAGCAGCCTCAGTTTTGGTATAAACACCGGGGAGCTGTTTTTT. The V gene is TRBV11-3, the J gene TRBJ2-2, with D unclear. Germline values: CDR1 SGHNT, CDR2 YENEEA. Trimming removed 5 bases from V and 2 bases from J, with 15 bases in between. The CDR3 extends over 16 amino acids.

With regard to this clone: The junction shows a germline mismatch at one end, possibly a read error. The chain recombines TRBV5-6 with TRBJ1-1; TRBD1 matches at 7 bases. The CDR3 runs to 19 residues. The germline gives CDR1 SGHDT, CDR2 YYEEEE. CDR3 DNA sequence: TGTGCCAGCAGCTTGGTACAGCATCTAGGAGGGGGCGGGAACTCTGAAGCTTTCTTT. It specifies CASSLVQHLGGGGNSEAFF.

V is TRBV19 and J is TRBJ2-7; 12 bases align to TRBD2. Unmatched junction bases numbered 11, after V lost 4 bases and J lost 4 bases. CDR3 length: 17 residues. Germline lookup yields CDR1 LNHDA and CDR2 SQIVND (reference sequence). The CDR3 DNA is TGTGCCAGTAGTACGCTAGCGGGAGGGCCTGGATGGTACGAGCAGTACTTC. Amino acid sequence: CASSTLAGGPGWYEQYF. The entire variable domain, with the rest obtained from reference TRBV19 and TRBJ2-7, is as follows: DGGITQSPKYLFRKEGQNVTLSCEQNLNHDAMYWYRQDPGQGLRLIYYSQIVNDFQKGDIAEGYSVSREKKESFPLTVTSAQKNPTAFYLCASSTLAGGPGWYEQYFGPGTRLTVT.

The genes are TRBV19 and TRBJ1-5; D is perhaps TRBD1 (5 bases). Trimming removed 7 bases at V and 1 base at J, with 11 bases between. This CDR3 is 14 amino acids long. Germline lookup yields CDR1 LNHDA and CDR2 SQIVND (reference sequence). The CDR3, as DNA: TGTGCCAGTATAGGCAGGGTAAGCAATCAGCCCCAGCATTTT. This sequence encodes CASIGRVSNQPQHF.

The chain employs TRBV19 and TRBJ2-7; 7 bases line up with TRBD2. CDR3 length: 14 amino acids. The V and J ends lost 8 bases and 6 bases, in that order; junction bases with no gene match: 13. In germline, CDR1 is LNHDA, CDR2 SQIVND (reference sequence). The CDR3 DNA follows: TGTGCCAGTTCTCCCGGGGGAGGGGTCCGCGAGCAGTACTTC. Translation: CASSPGGGVREQYF. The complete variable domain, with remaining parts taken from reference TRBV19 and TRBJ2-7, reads DGGITQSPKYLFRKEGQNVTLSCEQNLNHDAMYWYRQDPGQGLRLIYYSQIVNDFQKGDIAEGYSVSREKKESFPLTVTSAQKNPTAFYLCASSPGGGVREQYFGPGTRLTVT.

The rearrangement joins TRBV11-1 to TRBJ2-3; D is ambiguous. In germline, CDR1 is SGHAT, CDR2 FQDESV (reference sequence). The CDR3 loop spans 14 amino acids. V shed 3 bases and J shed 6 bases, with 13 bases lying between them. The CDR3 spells CASSFPGRWDTQYF. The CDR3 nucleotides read TGTGCCAGCAGCTTCCCTGGCCGTTGGGATACGCAGTATTTT.

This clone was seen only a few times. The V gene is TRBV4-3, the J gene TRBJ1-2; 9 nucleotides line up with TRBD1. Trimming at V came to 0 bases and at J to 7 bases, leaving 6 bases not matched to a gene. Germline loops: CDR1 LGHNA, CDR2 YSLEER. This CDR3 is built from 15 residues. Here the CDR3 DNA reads TGCGCCAGCAGCCAAGATCTCGGGACAGGGTTTGGCTACACCTTC. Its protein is CASSQDLGTGFGYTF.

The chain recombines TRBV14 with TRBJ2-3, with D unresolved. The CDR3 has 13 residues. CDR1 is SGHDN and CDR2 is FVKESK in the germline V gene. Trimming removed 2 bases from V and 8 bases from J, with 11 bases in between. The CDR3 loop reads CASSQWVVGTQYF. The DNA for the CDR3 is TGTGCCAGCAGCCAATGGGTAGTAGGTACGCAGTATTTT.

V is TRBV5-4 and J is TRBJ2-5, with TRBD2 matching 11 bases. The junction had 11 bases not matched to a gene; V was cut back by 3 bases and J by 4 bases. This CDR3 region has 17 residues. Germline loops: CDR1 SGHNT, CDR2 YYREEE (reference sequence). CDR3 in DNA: TGTGCCAGCAGCTCCAAAACCCTAGGACTAGCGGGAGAGACCCAGTACTTC. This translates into CASSSKTLGLAGETQYF.

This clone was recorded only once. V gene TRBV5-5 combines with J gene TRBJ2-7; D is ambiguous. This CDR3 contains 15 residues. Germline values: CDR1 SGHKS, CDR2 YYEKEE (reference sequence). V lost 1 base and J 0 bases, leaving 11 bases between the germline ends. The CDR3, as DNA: TGTGCCAGCAGCTTGTCTCTCCTGAGCTCCTACGAGCAGTACTTC. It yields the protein CASSLSLLSSYEQYF.

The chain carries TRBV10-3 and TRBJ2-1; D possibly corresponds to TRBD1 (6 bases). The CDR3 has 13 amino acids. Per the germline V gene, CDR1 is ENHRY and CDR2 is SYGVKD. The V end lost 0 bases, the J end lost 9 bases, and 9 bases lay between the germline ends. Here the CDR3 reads CAISESTGPEQFF. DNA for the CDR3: TGTGCCATCAGTGAGTCTACAGGGCCTGAGCAGTTCTTC.

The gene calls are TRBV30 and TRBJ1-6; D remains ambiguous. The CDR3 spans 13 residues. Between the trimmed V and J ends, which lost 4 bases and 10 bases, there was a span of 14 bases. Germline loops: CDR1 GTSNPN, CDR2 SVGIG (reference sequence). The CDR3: CAWTPVGFSPLHF. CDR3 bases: TGTGCCTGGACCCCGGTGGGATTCTCACCCCTCCACTTT.

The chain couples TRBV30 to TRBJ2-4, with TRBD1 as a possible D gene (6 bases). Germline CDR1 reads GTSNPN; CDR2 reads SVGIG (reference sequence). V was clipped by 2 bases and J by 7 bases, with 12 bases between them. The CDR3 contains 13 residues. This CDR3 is CAWSRGLENIQYF. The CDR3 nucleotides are TGTGCCTGGAGTAGGGGGTTAGAGAACATTCAGTACTTC. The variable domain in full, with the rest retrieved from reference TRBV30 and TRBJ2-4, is SQTIHQWPATLVQPVGSPLSLECTVEGTSNPNLYWYRQAAGRGLQLLFYSVGIGQISSEVPQNLSASRPQDRQFILSSKKLLLSDSGFYLCAWSRGLENIQYFGAGTRLSVL.

The CDR3 region is CASSLTREGTEAFF. The CDR3 nucleotides are TGTGCCAGCAGCTTAACGAGGGAGGGGACTGAAGCTTTCTTT. The J gene is TRBJ1-1, the V gene TRBV7-3; tentatively, D is TRBD1 (5 bases). V dropped 0 bases and J dropped 5 bases, with 10 bases sitting between them. CDR3 size: 14 residues. Germline CDR1 SGHTA, CDR2 FQGTGA. Together with reference TRBV7-3 and TRBJ1-1, the CDR3 gives the full variable domain: GAGVSQTPSNKVTEKGKYVELRCDPISGHTALYWYRQSLGQGPEFLIYFQGTGAADDSGLPNDRFFAVRPEGSVSTLKIQRTERGDSAVYLCASSLTREGTEAFFGQGTRLTVV.

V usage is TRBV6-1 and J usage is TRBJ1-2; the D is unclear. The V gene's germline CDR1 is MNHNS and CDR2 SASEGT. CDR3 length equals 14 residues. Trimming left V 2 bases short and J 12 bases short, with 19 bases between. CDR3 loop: CASSEISVPSRDTF. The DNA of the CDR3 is TGTGCCAGCAGTGAAATTTCGGTACCCTCGCGTGACACCTTC.

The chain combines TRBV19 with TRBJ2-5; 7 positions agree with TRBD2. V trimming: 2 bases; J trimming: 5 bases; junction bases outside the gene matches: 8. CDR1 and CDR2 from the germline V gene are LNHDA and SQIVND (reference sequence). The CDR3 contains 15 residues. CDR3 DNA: TGTGCCAGTAGTATAAGAGGGAGGGCCGGGGAGACCCAGTACTTC. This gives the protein CASSIRGRAGETQYF.

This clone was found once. The CDR3 DNA follows: TGTGCCAGCAGCTTAGCTACTAGCGGGAGTGGCACAGATACGCAGTATTTT. Its protein is CASSLATSGSGTDTQYF. The rearrangement joins TRBV11-1 to TRBJ2-3; TRBD2 aligns across 11 bases. CDR1 and CDR2 from the germline V gene are SGHAT and FQDESV (reference sequence). V shed 0 bases, J shed 1 base, and the junction held 3 bases outside the gene matches. This CDR3 has 17 residues.

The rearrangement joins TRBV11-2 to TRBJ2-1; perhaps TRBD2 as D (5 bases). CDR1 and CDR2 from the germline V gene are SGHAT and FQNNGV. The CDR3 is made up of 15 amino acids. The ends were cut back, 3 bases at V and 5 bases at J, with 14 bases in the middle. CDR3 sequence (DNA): TGTGCCAGCAGCTTTAGTCGGCAGACTAACAATGAGCAGTTCTTC. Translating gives CASSFSRQTNNEQFF.

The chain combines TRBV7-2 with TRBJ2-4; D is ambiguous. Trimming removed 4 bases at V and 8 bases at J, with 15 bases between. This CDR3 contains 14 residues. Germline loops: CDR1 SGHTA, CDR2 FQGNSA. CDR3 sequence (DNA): TGTGCCAGCAGCTCTCTTCTCAGAGGAGACATTCAGTACTTC. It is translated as CASSSLLRGDIQYF.